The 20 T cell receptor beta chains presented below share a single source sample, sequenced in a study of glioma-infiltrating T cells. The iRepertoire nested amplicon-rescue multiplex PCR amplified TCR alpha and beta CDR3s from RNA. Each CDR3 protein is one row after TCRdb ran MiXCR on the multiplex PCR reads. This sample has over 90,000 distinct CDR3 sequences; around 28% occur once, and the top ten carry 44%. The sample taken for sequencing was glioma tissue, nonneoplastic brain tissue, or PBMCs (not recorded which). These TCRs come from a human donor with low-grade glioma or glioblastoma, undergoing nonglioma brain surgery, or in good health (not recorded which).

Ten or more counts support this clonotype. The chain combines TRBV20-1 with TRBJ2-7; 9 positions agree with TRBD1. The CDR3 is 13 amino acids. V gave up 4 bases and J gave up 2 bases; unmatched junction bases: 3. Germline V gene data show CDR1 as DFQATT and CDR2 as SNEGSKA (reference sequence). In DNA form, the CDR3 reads TGCAGTGCTAAGGGGGACAGGGCCTACGAGCAGTACTTC. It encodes CSAKGDRAYEQYF.

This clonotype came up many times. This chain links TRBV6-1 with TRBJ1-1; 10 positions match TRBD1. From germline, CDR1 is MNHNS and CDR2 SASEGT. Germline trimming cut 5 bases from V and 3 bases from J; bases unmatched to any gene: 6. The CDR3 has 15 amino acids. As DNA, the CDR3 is TGTGCCAGCAGTAGACCGGACAGGGGGGACACTGAAGCTTTCTTT. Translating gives CASSRPDRGDTEAFF.

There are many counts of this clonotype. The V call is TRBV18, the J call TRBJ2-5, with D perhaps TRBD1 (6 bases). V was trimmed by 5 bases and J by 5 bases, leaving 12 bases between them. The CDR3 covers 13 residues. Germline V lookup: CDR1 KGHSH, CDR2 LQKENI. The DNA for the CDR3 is TGTGCCAGCTCAAGTAACAGGGACGAGACCCAGTACTTC. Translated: CASSSNRDETQYF.

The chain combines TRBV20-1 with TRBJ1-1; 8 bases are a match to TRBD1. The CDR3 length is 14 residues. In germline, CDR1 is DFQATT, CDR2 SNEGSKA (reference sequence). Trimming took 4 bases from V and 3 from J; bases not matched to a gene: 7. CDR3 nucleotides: TGCAGTGCTACCCAGGGGGCGAGTGACACTGAAGCTTTCTTT. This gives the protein CSATQGASDTEAFF.

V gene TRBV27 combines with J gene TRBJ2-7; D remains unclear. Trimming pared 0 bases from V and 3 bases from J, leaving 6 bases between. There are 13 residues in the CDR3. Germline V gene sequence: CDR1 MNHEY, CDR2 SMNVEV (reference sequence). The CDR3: CASSLSWGYEQYF. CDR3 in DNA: TGTGCCAGCAGTTTATCTTGGGGCTACGAGCAGTACTTC.

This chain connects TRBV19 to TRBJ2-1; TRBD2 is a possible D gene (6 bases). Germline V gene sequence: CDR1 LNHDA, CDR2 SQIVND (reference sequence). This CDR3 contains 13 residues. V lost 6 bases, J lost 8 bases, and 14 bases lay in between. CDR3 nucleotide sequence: TGTGCCAGTAGCGGGGGTTCTCTGGATGAGCAGTTCTTC. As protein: CASSGGSLDEQFF.

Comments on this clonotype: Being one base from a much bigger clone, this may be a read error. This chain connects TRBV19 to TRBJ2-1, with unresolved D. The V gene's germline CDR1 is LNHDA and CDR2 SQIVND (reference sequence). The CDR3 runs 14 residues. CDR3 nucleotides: TGTGCCAGTAGTACTCCGGGTCTTCTATACGAGCAGTGCTTC. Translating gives CASSTPGLLYEQCF.

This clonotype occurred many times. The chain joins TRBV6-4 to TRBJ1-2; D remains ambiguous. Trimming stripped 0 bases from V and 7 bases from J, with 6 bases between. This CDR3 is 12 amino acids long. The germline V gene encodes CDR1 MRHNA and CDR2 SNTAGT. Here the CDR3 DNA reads TGTGCCAGCAGTGACTCCGAGGGTGGCTACACCTTC. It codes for CASSDSEGGYTF.

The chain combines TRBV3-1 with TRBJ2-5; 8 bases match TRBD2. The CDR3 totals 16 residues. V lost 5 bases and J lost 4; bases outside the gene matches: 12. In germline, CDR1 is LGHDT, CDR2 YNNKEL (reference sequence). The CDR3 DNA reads TGTGCCAGCAGCTACGGGAACGGGGGGGAATTAGAGACCCAGTACTTC. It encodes CASSYGNGGELETQYF.

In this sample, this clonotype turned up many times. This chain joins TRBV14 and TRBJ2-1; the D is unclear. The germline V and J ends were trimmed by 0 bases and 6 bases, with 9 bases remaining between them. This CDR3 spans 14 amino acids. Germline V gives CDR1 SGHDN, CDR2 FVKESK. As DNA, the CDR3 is TGTGCCAGCAGCCAAGAAATAGCAGTCAATGAGCAGTTCTTC. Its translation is CASSQEIAVNEQFF.

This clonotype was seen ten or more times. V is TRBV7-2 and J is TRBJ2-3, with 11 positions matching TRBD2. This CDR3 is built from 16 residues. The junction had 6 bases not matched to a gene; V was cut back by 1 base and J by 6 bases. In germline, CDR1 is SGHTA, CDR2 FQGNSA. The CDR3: CASSLVAGGLSDTQYF. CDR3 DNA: TGTGCCAGCAGCTTAGTAGCGGGGGGGCTCAGCGATACGCAGTATTTT. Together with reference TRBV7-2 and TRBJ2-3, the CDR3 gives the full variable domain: GAGVSQSPSNKVTEKGKDVELRCDPISGHTALYWYRQSLGQGLEFLIYFQGNSAPDKSGLPSDRFSAERTGGSVSTLTIQRTQQEDSAVYLCASSLVAGGLSDTQYFGPGTRLTVL.

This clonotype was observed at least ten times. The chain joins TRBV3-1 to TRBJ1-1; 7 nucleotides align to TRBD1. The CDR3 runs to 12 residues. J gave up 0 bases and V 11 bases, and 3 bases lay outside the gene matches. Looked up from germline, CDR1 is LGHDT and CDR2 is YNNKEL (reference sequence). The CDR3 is CAQDRVNTEAFF. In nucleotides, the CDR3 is TGTGCCCAAGACAGGGTGAACACTGAAGCTTTCTTT.

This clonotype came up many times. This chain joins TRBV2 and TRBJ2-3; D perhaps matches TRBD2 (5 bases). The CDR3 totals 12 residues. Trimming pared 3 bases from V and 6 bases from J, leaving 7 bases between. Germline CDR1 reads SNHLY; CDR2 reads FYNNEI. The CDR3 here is CASSDGVDTQYF. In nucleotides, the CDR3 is TGTGCCAGCAGTGACGGGGTGGATACGCAGTATTTT.

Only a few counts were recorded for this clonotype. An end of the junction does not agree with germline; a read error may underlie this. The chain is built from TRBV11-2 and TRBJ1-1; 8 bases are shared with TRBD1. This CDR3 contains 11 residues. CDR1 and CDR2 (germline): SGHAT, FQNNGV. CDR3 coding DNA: TGTGCCAGCCAACCCCAGGGGGCGTCCCACTTT. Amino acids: CASQPQGASHF.

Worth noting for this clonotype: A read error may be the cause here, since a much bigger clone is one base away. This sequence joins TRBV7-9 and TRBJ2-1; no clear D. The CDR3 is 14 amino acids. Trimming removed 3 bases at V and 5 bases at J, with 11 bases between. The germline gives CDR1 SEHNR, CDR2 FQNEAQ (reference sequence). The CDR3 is CASSLGRSDNEQFF. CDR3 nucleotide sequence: TGTGCCAGCAGCTTGGGCAGGAGCGACAATGAGCAGTTCTTC.

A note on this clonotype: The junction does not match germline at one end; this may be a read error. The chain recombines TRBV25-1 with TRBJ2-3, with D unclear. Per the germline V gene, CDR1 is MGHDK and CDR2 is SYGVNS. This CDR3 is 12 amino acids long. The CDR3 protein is CAGSRLSDTQYF. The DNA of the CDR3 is TGTGCCGGCAGTCGTCTATCAGATACGCAGTATTTT.

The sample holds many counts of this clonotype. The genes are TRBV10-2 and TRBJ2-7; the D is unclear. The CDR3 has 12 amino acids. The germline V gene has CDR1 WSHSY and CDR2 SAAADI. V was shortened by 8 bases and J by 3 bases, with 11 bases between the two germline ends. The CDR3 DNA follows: TGCGCCAGCGGAGAGAGGTTCTACGAGCAGTACTTC. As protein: CASGERFYEQYF.

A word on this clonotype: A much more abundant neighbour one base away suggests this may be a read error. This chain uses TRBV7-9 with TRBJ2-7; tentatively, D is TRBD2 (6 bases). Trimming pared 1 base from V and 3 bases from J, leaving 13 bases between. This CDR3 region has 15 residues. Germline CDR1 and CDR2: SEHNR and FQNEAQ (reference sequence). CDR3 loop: CASSLGRGEVYEQYF. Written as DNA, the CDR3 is TGTGCCAGCAGCTTAGGACGAGGGGAGGTCTACGAGCAGTACTTC.

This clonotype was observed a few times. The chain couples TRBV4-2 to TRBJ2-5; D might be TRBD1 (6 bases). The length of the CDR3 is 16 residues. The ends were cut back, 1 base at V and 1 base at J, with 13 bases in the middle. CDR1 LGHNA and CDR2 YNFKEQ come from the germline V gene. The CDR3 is CASSQASGQPQETQYF. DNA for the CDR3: TGTGCCAGCAGCCAAGCGTCGGGACAACCCCAAGAGACCCAGTACTTC.

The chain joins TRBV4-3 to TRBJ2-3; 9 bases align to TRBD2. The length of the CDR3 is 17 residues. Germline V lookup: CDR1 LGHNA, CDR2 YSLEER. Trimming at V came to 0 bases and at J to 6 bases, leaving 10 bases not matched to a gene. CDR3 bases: TGCGCCAGCAGCCAAGATCTTTTCGCGGGGGGGGAGGATACGCAGTATTTT. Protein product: CASSQDLFAGGEDTQYF.